A single sample gave rise to the 10 T cell receptor beta chains below, sequenced in a study of T cell responses to AZD1222 COVID-19 vaccine. Method: immunoSEQ multiplex PCR; TCRdb's copy keeps in-frame clones and lacks some. The sample includes approximately 150,000 clones, around 90% of them seen just once. The material sequenced was peripheral blood, taken on day 0 of AZD1222 vaccination. These receptors were collected from an adult in good health.

This clone occurred once. The rearrangement uses TRBV5-1 and TRBJ1-6, with no clear D. The CDR3 is 14 residues long. V was shortened by 4 bases and J by 5 bases, with 10 bases between the two germline ends. Germline V gene sequence: CDR1 SGHRS, CDR2 YFSETQ. The DNA for the CDR3 is TGCGCCAGCAGCGGGGATCCCAATAATTCACCCCTCCACTTT. It translates to CASSGDPNNSPLHF.

The chain couples TRBV5-4 to TRBJ1-1; tentatively, D is TRBD1 (5 bases). CDR1 is SGHNT, CDR2 YYREEE, per germline (reference sequence). The CDR3 consists of 15 residues. V was cut by 0 bases and J by 5 bases, with 14 bases left in between. DNA of the CDR3: TGTGCCAGCAGCTTGGTGATGGCAGGGCGAACTGAAGCTTTCTTT. Amino acid sequence: CASSLVMAGRTEAFF.

The V call is TRBV19, the J call TRBJ2-3; possible D gene TRBD1, 6 bases. CDR1 is LNHDA, CDR2 SQIVND, per germline (reference sequence). CDR3 length equals 15 residues. V lost 6 bases to trimming and J lost 2 bases, with 15 bases between them. The CDR3 is CASRNRDVTTDTQYF. For the CDR3, the DNA is TGTGCCAGTAGGAACAGGGACGTCACCACAGATACGCAGTATTTT.

The chain couples TRBV13 to TRBJ1-3, with a weak D call TRBD1 (5 bases). The germline V gene has CDR1 PRHDT and CDR2 FYEKMQ (reference sequence). The CDR3 extends over 15 amino acids. The V gene lost 0 bases and the J gene lost 4 bases, with 10 bases spanning the gap. CDR3 nucleotides: TGTGCCAGCAGCTTAGGCCCGACAGCCGGAAACACCATATATTTT. Encoded protein: CASSLGPTAGNTIYF. Full variable domain (rest looked up from reference TRBV13 and TRBJ1-3): AAGVIQSPRHLIKEKRETATLKCYPIPRHDTVYWYQQGPGQDPQFLISFYEKMQSDKGSIPDRFSAQQFSDYHSELNMSSLELGDSALYFCASSLGPTAGNTIYFGEGSWLTVV.

CDR3 amino acids: CASSFSGTGINQPQHF. As DNA, the CDR3 is TGTGCCAGCAGCTTCTCCGGGACAGGGATCAATCAGCCCCAGCATTTT. V and J are TRBV7-2 and TRBJ1-5; 9 bases are shared with TRBD1. The germline CDR1 and CDR2 sequences are SGHTA and FQGNSA. V was pared by 3 bases and J by 3 bases, with 6 bases of the junction left unmatched. The CDR3 has 16 residues.

The chain employs TRBV19 and TRBJ2-7; 9 nucleotides agree with TRBD2. This CDR3 is 18 amino acids long. V lost 4 bases to trimming and J lost 4 bases; unmatched junction nucleotides: 17. Germline CDR1 reads LNHDA; CDR2 reads SQIVND (reference sequence). CDR3 region: CASSRASTAGGGRYEQYF. In DNA form, the CDR3 reads TGTGCCAGTAGTAGGGCTTCGACAGCGGGAGGCGGTCGTTACGAGCAGTACTTC.

V gene TRBV3-1 (or the pseudogene TRBV3-2) combines with J gene TRBJ2-7; TRBD2 aligns across 13 bases. The CDR3 consists of 19 residues. Germline CDR1 reads LGHDT; CDR2 reads YNNKEL (reference sequence). Unmatched junction bases numbered 16, after V lost 4 bases and J lost 4 bases. In DNA, the CDR3 is TGTGCCAGCAGCCCTCTACTAAGGACTAGCGGGAGCTCCGGGTACGAGCAGTACTTC. Protein sequence: CASSPLLRTSGSSGYEQYF.

A note on this clone: The same CDR3 can be traced to other DNA sequences in this sample. The rearrangement links TRBV6-5 to TRBJ1-2, with D uncertain. CDR1 and CDR2 (germline): MNHEY, SVGAGI. This CDR3 has 14 residues. Trimming pared 0 bases from V and 2 bases from J, leaving 7 bases between. The CDR3, as DNA: TGTGCCAGCAGTTACTCGGGGTTCAACTATGGCTACACCTTC. Translating gives CASSYSGFNYGYTF.

The chain recombines TRBV28 with TRBJ1-1, with 8 positions matching TRBD1. After removal of 2 bases from V and 5 bases from J, the junction contained 7 bases not matched to a gene. Germline CDR1 MDHEN, CDR2 SYDVKM. CDR3 length equals 15 residues. Here the CDR3 DNA reads TGTGCCAGCAGTTTAATCTCGACAGGGGCTACTGAAGCTTTCTTT. This codes for CASSLISTGATEAFF.

The chain combines TRBV6-6 with TRBJ2-7; TRBD1 matches 7 bases. Looked up from germline, CDR1 is MNHNY and CDR2 is SVGAGI (reference sequence). This CDR3 is 12 amino acids long. Trimming removed 6 bases from V and 9 bases from J; junction bases left unmatched: 8. CDR3 amino acids: CASRTYSGGQYF. CDR3 in DNA: TGTGCCAGCAGGACCTACTCAGGGGGGCAGTACTTC.